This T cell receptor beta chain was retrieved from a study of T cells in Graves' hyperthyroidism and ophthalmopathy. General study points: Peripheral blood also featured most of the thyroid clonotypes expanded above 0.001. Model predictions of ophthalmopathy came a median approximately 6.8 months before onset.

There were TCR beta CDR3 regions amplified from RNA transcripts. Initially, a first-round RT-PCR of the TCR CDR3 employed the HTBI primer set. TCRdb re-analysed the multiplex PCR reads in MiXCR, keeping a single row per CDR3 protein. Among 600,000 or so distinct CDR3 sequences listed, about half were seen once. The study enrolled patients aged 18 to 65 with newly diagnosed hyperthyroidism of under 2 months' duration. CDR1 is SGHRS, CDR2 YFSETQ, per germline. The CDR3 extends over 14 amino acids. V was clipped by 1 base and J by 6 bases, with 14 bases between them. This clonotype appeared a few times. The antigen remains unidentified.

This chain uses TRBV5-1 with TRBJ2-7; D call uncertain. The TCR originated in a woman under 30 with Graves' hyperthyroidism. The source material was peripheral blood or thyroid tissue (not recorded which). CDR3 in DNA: TGCGCCAGCAGCTTGACGGGCCCCGCCTTCGAGCAGTACTTC. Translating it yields CASSLTGPAFEQYF.